This T cell receptor beta chain stems from a study of T cell responses to AZD1222 COVID-19 vaccine. Measured with immunoSEQ multiplex PCR; TCRdb has only the in-frame clones, and not every one. This sample has around 130,000 clones; around 84% occur once, and the top ten carry 10% to 15%. General study findings and limits: The study reported that nearly half of spike-specific TCRs target unmutated variant regions. Repertoires were obtained only post-peak T cell response. In a largely white British group with more females than males, clonal diversity was possibly underestimated.

This clone was observed a single time. Antigen specificity is unknown. This receptor was identified in an adult in good health. The input for sequencing was peripheral blood, taken on day 0 of AZD1222 vaccination.

In nucleotides, the CDR3 is TGTGCCAGTAGTGCCCCGGGACACTTCAATCAGCCCCAGCATTTT. Its protein product is CASSAPGHFNQPQHF. The gene calls are TRBV19 and TRBJ1-5; a weak D match, TRBD1 (6 bases). There are 15 residues in the CDR3. CDR1 and CDR2 (germline): LNHDA, SQIVND (reference sequence). The V end lost 5 bases, the J end lost 3 bases, and 14 bases lay between the germline ends. Variable domain in full (rest from reference TRBV19 and TRBJ1-5): DGGITQSPKYLFRKEGQNVTLSCEQNLNHDAMYWYRQDPGQGLRLIYYSQIVNDFQKGDIAEGYSVSREKKESFPLTVTSAQKNPTAFYLCASSAPGHFNQPQHFGDGTRLSIL.